A single sample is the source of the 21 T cell receptor beta chains below, sequenced in a study of T-cell reconstitution after alpha-beta-depleted transplantation in children. It was with unique molecular identifiers that the TCRbeta library was prepared. TCRdb reanalysed the PCR reads using MiXCR and keeps one entry per CDR3 protein. The sample has roughly 400,000 distinct CDR3 sequences, about a fifth seen once; the top ten hold about 3.8%. This material consisted of PBMCs from the stem cell graft donor, taken from the stem cell graft. These receptors were obtained from a human donor who donated a stem cell graft to a child with acute myeloid leukemia.

This clonotype has just a few counts. The chain has TRBV27 and TRBJ2-7, with D possibly matching TRBD1 (6 bases). The germline gives CDR1 MNHEY, CDR2 SMNVEV (reference sequence). V gave up 2 bases and J gave up 0 bases, with 11 bases separating them. CDR3 length: 15 amino acids. The CDR3 DNA reads as TGTGCCAGCAGTTTAGTTGGACAGCTCTCCTACGAGCAGTACTTC. Protein sequence: CASSLVGQLSYEQYF.

This rearrangement joins TRBV20-1 to TRBJ2-3; TRBD1 aligns across 9 bases. The V gene's germline CDR1 is DFQATT and CDR2 SNEGSKA (reference sequence). V shed 3 bases, J shed 3 bases, and the junction held 16 bases outside the gene matches. This CDR3 is 18 amino acids long. Here the CDR3 reads CSASPYTGGLAGTDTQYF. DNA of the CDR3: TGCAGTGCTAGTCCCTATACAGGGGGCTTGGCGGGGACAGATACGCAGTATTTT.

The sample holds many counts of this clonotype. V gene TRBV20-1 combines with J gene TRBJ2-5, with TRBD1 matching 7 bases. The trim removed 0 bases at V and 2 bases at J, leaving 9 bases unmatched. In germline, CDR1 is DFQATT, CDR2 SNEGSKA (reference sequence). The CDR3 totals 16 residues. The CDR3 protein is CSARDRQPGQQETQYF. DNA for the CDR3: TGCAGTGCTAGAGATCGGCAACCGGGACAGCAAGAGACCCAGTACTTC.

J is TRBJ2-2 and V is TRBV5-1, with a tentative D call TRBD1 (5 bases). CDR1 is SGHRS and CDR2 is YFSETQ in the germline V gene. Trimming stripped 0 bases from V and 4 bases from J, with 7 bases between. The CDR3 runs to 14 residues. CDR3 residues: CASSLDQGTGELFF. The CDR3 nucleotides read TGCGCCAGCAGCTTGGATCAGGGCACCGGGGAGCTGTTTTTT.

This chain joins TRBV9 and TRBJ1-1, with D hard to call. Germline V CDR1 and CDR2: SGDLS, YYNGEE. The CDR3 is 14 residues long. The V gene lost 1 base and the J gene lost 4 bases, with 11 bases spanning the gap. CDR3 sequence (DNA): TGTGCCAGCAGCGTACGGGGTGGGTCCACTGAAGCTTTCTTT. Protein product: CASSVRGGSTEAFF.

There are a few counts of this clonotype. CDR3 DNA: TGTGCCAGCAGTTGGGGGGACAGGTTAGCCGCTGAAGCTTTCTTT. It specifies CASSWGDRLAAEAFF. The chain is built from TRBV27 and TRBJ1-1, with 8 bases lining up with TRBD1. Germline CDR1 reads MNHEY; CDR2 reads SMNVEV (reference sequence). V shed 4 bases and J 6 bases; nucleotides not matched to a gene: 10. The CDR3 totals 15 residues.

The chain combines TRBV6-1 with TRBJ1-1; 7 bases are shared with TRBD1. The CDR3 covers 15 residues. The junction had 7 bases not matched to a gene; V was cut back by 4 bases and J by 2 bases. The germline gives CDR1 MNHNS, CDR2 SASEGT. This CDR3 reads CASSGRTGVNTEAFF. CDR3 sequence (DNA): TGTGCCAGCAGTGGTCGGACAGGAGTTAACACTGAAGCTTTCTTT.

The rearrangement links TRBV11-2 to TRBJ2-2, with a weak D call TRBD2 (6 bases). The V gene's germline CDR1 is SGHAT and CDR2 FQNNGV. The CDR3 totals 16 residues. Trimming removed 4 bases from V and 1 base from J, with 13 bases in between. The chain's CDR3 is CASSSGVGRNTGELFF. In DNA form, the CDR3 reads TGTGCCAGCAGCTCGGGGGTAGGGAGGAACACCGGGGAGCTGTTTTTT.

This clonotype came up a few times. The rearrangement links TRBV18 to TRBJ2-7; D unresolved. V dropped 6 bases and J dropped 5 bases, with 8 bases sitting between them. This CDR3 comprises 11 residues. Germline values: CDR1 KGHSH, CDR2 LQKENI. The CDR3 reads CASSGSDEQYF. The CDR3 bases are TGTGCCAGCTCCGGGTCCGACGAGCAGTACTTC.

This clonotype was picked up one time. This chain joins TRBV5-1 and TRBJ2-1; 9 bases are shared with TRBD2. Looked up from germline, CDR1 is SGHRS and CDR2 is YFSETQ. Trimming cost V 4 bases and J 2 bases; bases outside gene matches: 10. The CDR3 sequence is 17 residues long. In DNA form, the CDR3 reads TGCGCCAGCAGCCTTTCGGCGGCGGGAGGGCCCTACAATGAGCAGTTCTTC. The encoded protein is CASSLSAAGGPYNEQFF. Using reference TRBV5-1 and TRBJ2-1 for the parts outside the CDR3, the full variable domain is KAGVTQTPRYLIKTRGQQVTLSCSPISGHRSVSWYQQTPGQGLQFLFEYFSETQRNKGNFPGRFSGRQFSNSRSEMNVSTLELGDSALYLCASSLSAAGGPYNEQFFGPGTRLTVL.

The rearrangement uses TRBV2 and TRBJ2-7; D unclear. This CDR3 is built from 12 residues. Per the germline V gene, CDR1 is SNHLY and CDR2 is FYNNEI. The V end was cut by 3 bases, the J end by 5 bases, with 8 bases between. The CDR3 sequence is CASSEGFDEQYF. The CDR3 DNA reads TGTGCCAGCAGTGAGGGGTTCGACGAGCAGTACTTC.

The V and J genes are TRBV6-2 or TRBV6-3 and TRBJ2-3, with TRBD2 matching over 8 bases. The V gene end was trimmed by 3 bases and the J gene end by 0 bases; junction bases not matched to a gene: 11. Germline lookup yields CDR1 MNHEY and CDR2 SVGEGT. The CDR3 totals 18 residues. CDR3 sequence (DNA): TGTGCCAGCAGTTATCGACTCCAACGGGAGGGGAGCACAGATACGCAGTATTTT. Encoded protein: CASSYRLQREGSTDTQYF.

There are a few counts of this clonotype. This chain uses TRBV24-1 with TRBJ2-1; TRBD2 agrees at 10 bases. Germline values: CDR1 KGHDR, CDR2 SFDVKD. The CDR3 loop spans 15 amino acids. The J segment lost 13 bases and the V segment lost 4 bases, leaving 12 bases of the junction unmatched. The CDR3 spells CATSEITSGISFQFF. CDR3 coding DNA: TGTGCCACCAGTGAAATAACTAGCGGGATCTCTTTTCAGTTCTTC.

A few counts support this clonotype. The chain carries TRBV11-2 and TRBJ2-1; a possible D gene is TRBD2 (5 bases). Germline V CDR1 and CDR2: SGHAT, FQNNGV. V was pared by 0 bases and J by 5 bases, with 20 bases between. CDR3 length equals 18 residues. The CDR3 DNA sequence: TGTGCCAGCAGCTTAGATAGGGCTAGCCTTTCGGCCCACAATGAGCAGTTCTTC. It yields the protein CASSLDRASLSAHNEQFF.

V gene TRBV27 combines with J gene TRBJ1-1; D uncertain. CDR1 MNHEY and CDR2 SMNVEV come from the germline V gene (reference sequence). The CDR3 loop spans 13 amino acids. Deletions cut 5 bases from V and 3 bases from J, with 10 bases between. CDR3 loop: CASSKTSYTEAFF. The DNA of the CDR3 is TGTGCCAGCAGTAAAACCAGTTACACTGAAGCTTTCTTT.

This clonotype has just a few counts. The J gene is TRBJ2-1, the V gene TRBV4-1; D gene ambiguous. CDR1 MGHRA and CDR2 YSYEKL come from the germline V gene. The CDR3 covers 13 residues. V was shortened by 1 base and J by 8 bases, with 9 bases between the two germline ends. This CDR3 is CASSQVVSHEQFF. The CDR3 DNA sequence: TGCGCCAGCAGCCAAGTAGTTTCTCATGAGCAGTTCTTC.

The chain recombines TRBV24-1 with TRBJ2-3; D might be TRBD1 (5 bases). The CDR3 has 13 residues. CDR1 is KGHDR and CDR2 is SFDVKD in the germline V gene. The germline V and J ends were trimmed by 4 bases and 7 bases, with 11 bases remaining between them. CDR3 amino acids: CATSDPTVYTQYF. The CDR3 region has the DNA TGTGCCACCAGTGACCCGACAGTGTATACGCAGTATTTT.

The rearrangement links TRBV7-8 to TRBJ2-4; no definite D call. V shed 6 bases and J shed 3 bases, with 9 bases lying between them. Per germline, CDR1 SGHVS and CDR2 FQNEAQ. The CDR3 sequence is 13 residues long. This CDR3 reads CASSSGSKNIQYF. The CDR3 nucleotides are TGTGCCAGCAGTAGTGGCAGCAAAAACATTCAGTACTTC.

In its sample, this clonotype was seen a few times. The J gene is TRBJ2-7, the V gene TRBV18; weak D call: TRBD1 (6 bases). Trimming took off 0 bases at V and 3 bases at J, with 15 bases between the two ends. Germline values: CDR1 KGHSH, CDR2 LQKENI. This CDR3 spans 16 amino acids. CDR3 sequence reads: CASSPPPGHSFYEQYF. The CDR3 DNA reads as TGTGCCAGCTCACCACCTCCGGGACATAGCTTCTACGAGCAGTACTTC.

The chain has TRBV28 and TRBJ2-5; a weak D match, TRBD2 (5 bases). V was shortened by 5 bases and J by 2 bases, with 12 bases between the two germline ends. In germline, CDR1 is MDHEN, CDR2 SYDVKM. The CDR3 contains 14 residues. The CDR3 loop reads CASSPLATQETQYF. The CDR3 DNA reads TGTGCCAGCAGTCCCTTAGCGACACAAGAGACCCAGTACTTC.

About this clonotype itself: This may be a read error, as it is one base from a much larger clone. The chain links TRBV19 to TRBJ2-3, with D possibly TRBD2 on 6 matching bases. The CDR3 has 14 amino acids. Germline lookup yields CDR1 LNHDA and CDR2 SQIVND (reference sequence). The CDR3 DNA follows: TGTACCAGTAGTATTGGCGGGGGCACAGATACGCAGTATTTT. Translating it yields CTSSIGGGTDTQYF.